This T cell receptor beta chain derives from a study of blood T cell repertoires in COVID-19. Across the study: The United States, Italy and Spain provided the acute and convalescent COVID-19 samples. The analysed material was cDNA or gDNA that came from T cells, B-cell-depleted T cells, or PBMCs.

A Seattle source enrolled patients during active infection and followed them longitudinally. The CDR3 spans 16 residues. With V trimmed by 3 bases and J by 4 bases, 6 bases remained unmatched. Germline CDR1 is LGHNA and CDR2 is YSLEER. The repertoire was sequenced with immunoSEQ multiplex PCR; TCRdb's copy has only in-frame clones and lacks some. The table lists 180,000 or so clones, over 75% of them singletons. This receptor was obtained from a person aged 65-85 years with COVID-19, enrolled during active disease. The gene calls are TRBV4-3 and TRBJ2-7; 13 bases are shared with TRBD2. The specimen sequenced was peripheral blood. CDR3 DNA: TGCGCCAGCAGCCAGGGACTAGCGGGGCGAGTGTACGAGCAGTACTTC. Amino acids: CASSQGLAGRVYEQYF.